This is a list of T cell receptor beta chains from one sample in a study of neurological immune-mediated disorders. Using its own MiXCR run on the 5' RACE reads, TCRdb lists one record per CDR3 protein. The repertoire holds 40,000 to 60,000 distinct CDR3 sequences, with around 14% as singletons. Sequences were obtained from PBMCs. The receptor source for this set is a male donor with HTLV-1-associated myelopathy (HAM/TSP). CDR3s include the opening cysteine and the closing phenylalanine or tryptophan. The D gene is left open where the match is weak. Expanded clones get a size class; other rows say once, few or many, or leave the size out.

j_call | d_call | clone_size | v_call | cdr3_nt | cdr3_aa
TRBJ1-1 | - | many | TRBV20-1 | TGCAGTGCTAGAGTAAGTAACACTGAAGCTTTCTTT | CSARVSNTEAFF
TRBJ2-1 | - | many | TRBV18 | TGTGCCAGCTCACCACCGGACAGCAATGAGCAGTTCTTC | CASSPPDSNEQFF
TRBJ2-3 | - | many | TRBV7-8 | TGTGCCAGCAGCCACGTCTCGTTCCAGTGGGGCACAGATACGCAGTATTTT | CASSHVSFQWGTDTQYF
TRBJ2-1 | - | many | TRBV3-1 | TGTGCCAGCAGCCACAGGAGCTCCTACAATGAGCAGTTCTTC | CASSHRSSYNEQFF
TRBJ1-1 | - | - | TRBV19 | TGTGCCACCCTCCTCCAGGACAAGGCTTTCTTT | CATLLQDKAFF
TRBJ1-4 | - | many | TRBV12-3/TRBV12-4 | TGTGCCAGCAGTCCTGATCAGGGGCGGGGGGAAAAACTGTTTTTT | CASSPDQGRGEKLFF
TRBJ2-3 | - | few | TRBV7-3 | TGTGCCAGCACCTTACGAGGAGGGAGTACAGATACGCAGTATTTT | CASTLRGGSTDTQYF
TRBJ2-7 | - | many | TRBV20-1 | TGCAGTGCTAGGGCCCTCTCCTACGAGCAGTACTTC | CSARALSYEQYF
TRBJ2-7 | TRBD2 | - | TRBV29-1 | TGCAGCGTGCTGGGGGAGGGCTACGAGCAGTACTTC | CSVLGEGYEQYF
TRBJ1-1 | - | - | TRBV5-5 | TGTGCCAGCAGCTTGGTGGGTAGCGCTGAAGCTTTCTTT | CASSLVGSAEAFF
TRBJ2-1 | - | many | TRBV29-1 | TGCAGCGTTGAAGATGCCCTGGGGGATGAAGGGGACAACAACAATGAGCAGTTCTTC | CSVEDALGDEGDNNNEQFF
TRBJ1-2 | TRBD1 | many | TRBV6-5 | TGTGCCAGCAAGAGACAGGGGCTATATGGCTACACCTTC | CASKRQGLYGYTF
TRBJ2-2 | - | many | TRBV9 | TGTGCCAGCAGCACTCACCTCTCGACCACAAACACCGGGGAGCTGTTTTTT | CASSTHLSTTNTGELFF
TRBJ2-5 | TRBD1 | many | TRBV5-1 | TGCGCCAGCAGCTTGGTTGGGACAGCTATCCAAGAGACCCAGTACTTC | CASSLVGTAIQETQYF
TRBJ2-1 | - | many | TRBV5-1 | TGCGCCAGCAGCTTGGGCGGGTCGGCGAATGAGCAGTTCTTC | CASSLGGSANEQFF
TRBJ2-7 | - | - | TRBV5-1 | TGCGCCAACAGCTTGGAGGCGACCCTCTACGAGCAGTACTTC | CANSLEATLYEQYF
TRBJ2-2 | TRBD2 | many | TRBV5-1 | TGCGCCAGCTCAAAAGTAGCGGGGGATCACACCGGGGAGCTGTTTTTT | CASSKVAGDHTGELFF
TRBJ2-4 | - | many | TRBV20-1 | TGCAGTGCTAGAGATGACCTCGACCCTGGGGCCAAAAACATTCAGTACTTC | CSARDDLDPGAKNIQYF
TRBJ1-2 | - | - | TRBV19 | TGTGCCAGTAGACTACAGGGAGGCTATGTCTACACCTTC | CASRLQGGYVYTF
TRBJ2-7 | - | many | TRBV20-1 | TGCAGTGTGGCAAGGGTAGGATATTACGAGCAGTACTTC | CSVARVGYYEQYF
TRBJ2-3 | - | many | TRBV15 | TGTGCCACCAGCAGAGATACAGATACGCAGTATTTT | CATSRDTDTQYF
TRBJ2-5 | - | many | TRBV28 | TGTGCCAGCAGTTCCGTCGTAGGGGGAGGCGAAGAGACCCAGTACTTC | CASSSVVGGGEETQYF
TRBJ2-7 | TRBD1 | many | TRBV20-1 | TGCAGTGCTTCGACAGGGTTCGAGCAGTACTTC | CSASTGFEQYF
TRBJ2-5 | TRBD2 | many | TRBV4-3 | TGCGCCAGCAGCCAAGATGCTAGCGGGGGGGCGGTGGAGACCCAGTACTTC | CASSQDASGGAVETQYF
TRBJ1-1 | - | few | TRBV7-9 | TGTGCCAGCAGCGCTCAGGGGTGGTCTGAAGCTTTCTTT | CASSAQGWSEAFF
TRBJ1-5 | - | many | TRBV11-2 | TGTGCCAGCAGCTATTTAGCCGGTCTCCATCAGCCCCAGCATTTT | CASSYLAGLHQPQHF
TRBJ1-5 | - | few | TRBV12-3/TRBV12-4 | TGTGCCAGCAGCCCCGCGGATCAGCCCCAGCATTTT | CASSPADQPQHF
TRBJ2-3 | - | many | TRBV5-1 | TGCGCCAGCAGCTCCCGGGGCATTGGGGATACGCAGTATTTT | CASSSRGIGDTQYF
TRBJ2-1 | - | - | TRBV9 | TGTGCCAGCAGCCTAGATGGGGGGCCTTACAATGAGCAGTTCTTC | CASSLDGGPYNEQFF
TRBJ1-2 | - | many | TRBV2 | TGTGCCAGCATCCCAAGTGGTTATGGCTACACCTTC | CASIPSGYGYTF
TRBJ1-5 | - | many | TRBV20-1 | TGCAGTGCTAGAGATCGGAGGGGTAGGGAGCCCCAGCATTTT | CSARDRRGREPQHF
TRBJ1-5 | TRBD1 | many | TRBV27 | TGTGCCAGCAGGGTCGGGACAGGGCTTCAGCCCCAGCATTTT | CASRVGTGLQPQHF
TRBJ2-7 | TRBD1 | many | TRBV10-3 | TGTGCCATCAGTGCCGGGACAGGGGCCTACGAGCAGTACTTC | CAISAGTGAYEQYF
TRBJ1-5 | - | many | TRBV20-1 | TGCAGTGCTAGAAGGGGACCAAGCAATCAGCCCCAGCATTTT | CSARRGPSNQPQHF
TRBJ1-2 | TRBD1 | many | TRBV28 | TGTGCCAGCAGCTCGACAGGGAACTATGGCTACACCTTC | CASSSTGNYGYTF
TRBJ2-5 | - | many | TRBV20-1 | TGCAGTGCTAGACTAGTTCAAGAGACCCAGTACTTC | CSARLVQETQYF
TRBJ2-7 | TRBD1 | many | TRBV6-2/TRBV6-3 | TGTGCCAGCAGTTACAAGGGACAGGACCGATCCTACGAGCAGTACTTC | CASSYKGQDRSYEQYF
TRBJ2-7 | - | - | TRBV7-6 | TGTGCCAGCAGTCAGGACAGCTCCTACGAGCAGTACTTC | CASSQDSSYEQYF
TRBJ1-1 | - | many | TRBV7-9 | TGTGCCAGCAGCTTAGGAGGGGGAGCTTTCTTT | CASSLGGGAFF
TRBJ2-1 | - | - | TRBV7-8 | TGTGCCAGCAGTCCCCATCCCCCCGGGACAAACAATGAGCAGTTCTTC | CASSPHPPGTNNEQFF
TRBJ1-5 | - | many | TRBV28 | TGTGCCAGCAGTACGGATAGCAATCAGCCCCAGCATTTT | CASSTDSNQPQHF
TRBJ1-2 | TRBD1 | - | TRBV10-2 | TGCGCCAGCAGTGAGTACGGTGGGACAGGGCACAACTATGGCTACACCTTC | CASSEYGGTGHNYGYTF
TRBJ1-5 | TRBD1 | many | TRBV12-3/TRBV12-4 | TGTGCCAGCAGTACTTGGGACAGTAAGCAGCCCCAGCATTTT | CASSTWDSKQPQHF
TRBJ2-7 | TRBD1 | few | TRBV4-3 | TGCGCCAGCAGCCAAGGGACAGGGGATCCCAACGAGCAGTACTTC | CASSQGTGDPNEQYF
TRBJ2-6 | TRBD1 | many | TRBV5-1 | TGCGCCAGCAGCTACCTAGGACAGGGCCGTTCTGGGGCCAACGTCCTGACTTTC | CASSYLGQGRSGANVLTF
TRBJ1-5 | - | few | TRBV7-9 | TGTGCCAGCAGCTTACAGGGGACAATGCTTCAGCCCCAGCATTTT | CASSLQGTMLQPQHF
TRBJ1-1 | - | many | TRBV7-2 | TGTGCCAGCAGCTTATATCCCAGGGTTGGGGAAGCTTTCTTT | CASSLYPRVGEAFF
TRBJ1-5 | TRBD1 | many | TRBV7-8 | TGTGCCAGCAGCTTAGCGGTACAGGGGTGGGGTCAGCCCCAGCATTTT | CASSLAVQGWGQPQHF
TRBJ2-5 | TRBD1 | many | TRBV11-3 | TGTGCCAGCAGCTCCCGGACAGGGGCTGGGGAGACCCAGTACTTC | CASSSRTGAGETQYF
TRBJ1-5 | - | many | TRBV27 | TGTGCCAGCAGTCCCAGGGGATATAGCAATCAGCCCCAGCATTTT | CASSPRGYSNQPQHF